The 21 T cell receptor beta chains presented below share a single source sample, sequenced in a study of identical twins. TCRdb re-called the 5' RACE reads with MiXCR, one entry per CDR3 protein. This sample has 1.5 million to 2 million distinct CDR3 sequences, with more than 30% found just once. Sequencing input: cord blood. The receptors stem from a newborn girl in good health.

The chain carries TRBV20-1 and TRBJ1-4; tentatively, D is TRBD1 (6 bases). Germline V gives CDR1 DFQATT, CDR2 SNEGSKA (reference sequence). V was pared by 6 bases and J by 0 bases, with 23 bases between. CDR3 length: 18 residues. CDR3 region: CSAKTGSKVVTTNEKLFF. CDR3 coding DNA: TGCAGTGCCAAAACAGGGTCGAAGGTAGTAACAACTAATGAAAAACTGTTTTTT.

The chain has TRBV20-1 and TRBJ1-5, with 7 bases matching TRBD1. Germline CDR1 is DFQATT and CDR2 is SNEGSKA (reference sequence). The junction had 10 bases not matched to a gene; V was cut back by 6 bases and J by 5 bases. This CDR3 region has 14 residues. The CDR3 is CSAPDRFVHQPQHF. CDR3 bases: TGCAGTGCGCCGGACAGGTTTGTTCATCAGCCCCAGCATTTT.

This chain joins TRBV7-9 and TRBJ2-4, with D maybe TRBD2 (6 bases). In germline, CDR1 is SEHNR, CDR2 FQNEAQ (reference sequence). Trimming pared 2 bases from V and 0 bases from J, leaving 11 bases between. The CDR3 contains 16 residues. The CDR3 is CASSLWEVAAKNIQYF. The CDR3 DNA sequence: TGTGCCAGCAGCTTATGGGAGGTGGCAGCCAAAAACATTCAGTACTTC.

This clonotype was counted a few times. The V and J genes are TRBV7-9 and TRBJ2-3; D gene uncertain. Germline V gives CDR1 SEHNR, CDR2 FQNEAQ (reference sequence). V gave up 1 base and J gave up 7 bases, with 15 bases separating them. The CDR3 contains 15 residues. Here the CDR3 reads CASSLDTYLRYTQYF. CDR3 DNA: TGTGCCAGCAGCTTAGACACGTACCTGAGGTATACGCAGTATTTT.

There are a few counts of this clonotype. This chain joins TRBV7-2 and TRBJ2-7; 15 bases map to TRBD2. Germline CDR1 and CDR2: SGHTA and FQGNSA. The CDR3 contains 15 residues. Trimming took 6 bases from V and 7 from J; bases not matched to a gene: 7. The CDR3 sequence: CASSFGLAGGQEQYF. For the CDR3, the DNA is TGTGCCAGCAGTTTTGGACTAGCGGGGGGGCAAGAGCAGTACTTC.

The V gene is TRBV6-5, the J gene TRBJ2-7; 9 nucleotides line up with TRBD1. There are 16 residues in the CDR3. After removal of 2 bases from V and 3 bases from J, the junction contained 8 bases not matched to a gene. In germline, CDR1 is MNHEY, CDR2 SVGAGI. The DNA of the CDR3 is TGTGCCAGCAGTTACCCCGGACAGGGGAGTCACTACGAGCAGTACTTC. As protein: CASSYPGQGSHYEQYF.

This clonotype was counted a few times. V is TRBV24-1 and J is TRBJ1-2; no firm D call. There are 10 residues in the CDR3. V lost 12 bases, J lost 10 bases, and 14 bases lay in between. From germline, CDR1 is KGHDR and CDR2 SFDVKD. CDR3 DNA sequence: TGTGCCCCAAAAGGGATTAACTACACCTTC. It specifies CAPKGINYTF.

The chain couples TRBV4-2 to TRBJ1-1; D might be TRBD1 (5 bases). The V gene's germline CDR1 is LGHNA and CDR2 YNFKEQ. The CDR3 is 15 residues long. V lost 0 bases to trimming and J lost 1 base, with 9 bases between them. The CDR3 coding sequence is TGTGCCAGCAGCCAAGAGGATACAGGGAACACTGAAGCTTTCTTT. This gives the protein CASSQEDTGNTEAFF.

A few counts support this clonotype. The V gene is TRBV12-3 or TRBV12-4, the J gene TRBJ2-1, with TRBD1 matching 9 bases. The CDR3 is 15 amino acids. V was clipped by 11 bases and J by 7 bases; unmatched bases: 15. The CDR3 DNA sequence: TGTGCCGTCCGCCTTCCGGGACAGGGTTGGAATGAGCAGTTCTTC. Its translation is CAVRLPGQGWNEQFF.

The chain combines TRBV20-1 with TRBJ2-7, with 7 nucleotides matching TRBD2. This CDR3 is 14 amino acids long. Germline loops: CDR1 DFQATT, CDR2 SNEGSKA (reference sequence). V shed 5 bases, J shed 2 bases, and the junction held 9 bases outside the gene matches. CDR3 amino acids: CSAVAREAAYEQYF. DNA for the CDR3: TGCAGTGCTGTAGCCCGGGAGGCGGCCTACGAGCAGTACTTC.

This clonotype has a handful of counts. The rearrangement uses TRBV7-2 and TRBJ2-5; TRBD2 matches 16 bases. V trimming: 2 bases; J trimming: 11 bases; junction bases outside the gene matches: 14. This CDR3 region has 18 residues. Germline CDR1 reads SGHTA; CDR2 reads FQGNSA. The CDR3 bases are TGTGCCAGCAGCTTACGGGGACTAGCGGGGGGGAGCCCTCAAGAGCAGTACTTC. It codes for CASSLRGLAGGSPQEQYF.

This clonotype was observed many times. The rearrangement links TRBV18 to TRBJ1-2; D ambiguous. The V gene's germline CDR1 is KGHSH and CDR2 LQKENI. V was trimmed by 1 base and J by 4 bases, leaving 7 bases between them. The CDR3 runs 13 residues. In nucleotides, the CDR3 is TGTGCCAGCTCACCACGTGCCGGCTATGGCTACACCTTC. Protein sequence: CASSPRAGYGYTF.

CDR3 coding DNA: TGCGCCAGCAGCAGGGAAGTTCGGTATAATTCACCCCTCCACTTT. Translated: CASSREVRYNSPLHF. V usage is TRBV5-1 and J usage is TRBJ1-6; D ambiguous. The CDR3 length is 15 residues. Germline CDR1 reads SGHRS; CDR2 reads YFSETQ. V was trimmed by 4 bases and J by 4 bases, leaving 12 bases between them.

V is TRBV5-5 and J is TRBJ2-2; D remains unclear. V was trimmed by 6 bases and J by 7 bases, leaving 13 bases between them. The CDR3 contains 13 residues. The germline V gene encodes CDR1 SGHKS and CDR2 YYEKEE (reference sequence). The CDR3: CASTWTTSGELFF. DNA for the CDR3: TGTGCCAGCACCTGGACCACAAGCGGGGAGCTGTTTTTT.

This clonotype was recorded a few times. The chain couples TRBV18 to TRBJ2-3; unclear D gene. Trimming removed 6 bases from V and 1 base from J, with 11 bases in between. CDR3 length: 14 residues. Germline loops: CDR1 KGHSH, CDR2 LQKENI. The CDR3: CASSLLDGTDTQYF. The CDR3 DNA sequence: TGTGCCAGCTCCCTCCTGGACGGCACAGATACGCAGTATTTT.

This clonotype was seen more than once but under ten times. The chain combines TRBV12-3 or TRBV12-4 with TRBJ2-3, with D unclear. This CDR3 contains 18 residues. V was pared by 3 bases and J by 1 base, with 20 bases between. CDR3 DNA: TGTGCCAGCAGTTTGTTTTTAAGGAGCGCTCACCGCACAGATACGCAGTATTTT. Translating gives CASSLFLRSAHRTDTQYF.

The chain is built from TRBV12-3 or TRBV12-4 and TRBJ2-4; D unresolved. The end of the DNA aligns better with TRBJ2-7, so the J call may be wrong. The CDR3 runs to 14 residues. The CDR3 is CASSLEERNYEQYF. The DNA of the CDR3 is TGTGCCAGCAGTTTAGAGGAAAGGAATTACGAGCAGTACTTC.

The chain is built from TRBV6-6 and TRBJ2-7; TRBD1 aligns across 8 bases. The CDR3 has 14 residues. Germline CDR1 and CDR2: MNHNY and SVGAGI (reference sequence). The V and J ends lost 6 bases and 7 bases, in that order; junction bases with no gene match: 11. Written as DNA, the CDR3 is TGTGCCAGCAGGATCTTCCAGGGGGCGCAGGAGCAGTACTTC. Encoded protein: CASRIFQGAQEQYF.

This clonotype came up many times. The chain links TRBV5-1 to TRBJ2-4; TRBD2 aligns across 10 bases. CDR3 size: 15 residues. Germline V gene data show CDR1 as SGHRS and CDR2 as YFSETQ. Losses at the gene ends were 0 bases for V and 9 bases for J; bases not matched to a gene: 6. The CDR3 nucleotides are TGCGCCAGCAGCTTGGGACTAGCGGGTGATTCCATTCAGTACTTC. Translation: CASSLGLAGDSIQYF.

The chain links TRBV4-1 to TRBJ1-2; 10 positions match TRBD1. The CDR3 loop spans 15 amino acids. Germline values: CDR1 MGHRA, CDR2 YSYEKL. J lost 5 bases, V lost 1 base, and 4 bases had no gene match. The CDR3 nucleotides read TGCGCCAGCAGCCAAGTCGGGACAGGGGAGTATGGCTACACCTTC. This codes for CASSQVGTGEYGYTF.

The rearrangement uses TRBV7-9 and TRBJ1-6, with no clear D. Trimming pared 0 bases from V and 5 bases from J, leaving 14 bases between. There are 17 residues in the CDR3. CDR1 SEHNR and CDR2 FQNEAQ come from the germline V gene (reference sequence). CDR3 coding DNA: TGTGCCAGCAGCTTAGCGCTAGTCCGGGAGGATAATTCACCCCTCCACTTT. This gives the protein CASSLALVREDNSPLHF. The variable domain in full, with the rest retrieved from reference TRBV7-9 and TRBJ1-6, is DTGVSQNPRHKITKRGQNVTFRCDPISEHNRLYWYRQTLGQGPEFLTYFQNEAQLEKSRLLSDRFSAERPKGSFSTLEIQRTEQGDSAMYLCASSLALVREDNSPLHFGNGTRLTVT.